The clone carrying this TCR beta chain came up a few times. What it recognizes is unknown. This sample was included in a study of post-analysis software for immune sequencing data. Study results and caveats: The study found TRBV5-6, TRBV5-1 and TRBV20-1 among roughly 5 TRBV segments more frequent in patients than controls.

Germline V CDR1 and CDR2: SQVTM, ANQGSEA. There are 16 residues in the CDR3. Trimming shortened V by 1 base and J by 2 bases, and 16 bases separated the two germline ends. Prepared libraries of TCR beta cDNA carried unique molecular identifiers. A population of about 1 to 11 million T cells gave rise to about half a million cDNA molecules. TCRdb redid the calling of the PCR reads with MiXCR, one entry per CDR3 protein. The sample has hundreds of thousands of distinct CDR3 sequences, about 32% seen once. The clonotype was recovered from a girl aged 5-17 years with multiple sclerosis. The genes are TRBV29-1 and TRBJ2-3, with D possibly TRBD2 on 7 matching bases. Sequenced sample: blood. The CDR3: CSVEVLAGALTDTQYF. The CDR3 DNA reads as TGCAGCGTTGAAGTTCTCGCGGGGGCCCTCACAGATACGCAGTATTTT.